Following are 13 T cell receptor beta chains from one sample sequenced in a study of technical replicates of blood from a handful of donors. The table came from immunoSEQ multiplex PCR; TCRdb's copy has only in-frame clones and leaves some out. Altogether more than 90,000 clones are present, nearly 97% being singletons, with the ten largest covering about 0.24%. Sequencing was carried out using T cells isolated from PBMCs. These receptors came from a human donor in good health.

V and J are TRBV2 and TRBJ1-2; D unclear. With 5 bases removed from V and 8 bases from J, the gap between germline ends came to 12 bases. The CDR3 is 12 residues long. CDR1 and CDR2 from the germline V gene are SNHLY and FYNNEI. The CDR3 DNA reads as TGTGCCAGCAGTCTTGGCGGGCGCGGCTACACCTTC. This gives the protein CASSLGGRGYTF.

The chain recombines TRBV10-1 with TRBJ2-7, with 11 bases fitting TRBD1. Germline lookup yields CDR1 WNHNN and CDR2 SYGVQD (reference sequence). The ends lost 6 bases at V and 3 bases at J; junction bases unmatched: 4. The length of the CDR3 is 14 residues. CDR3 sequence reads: CASSGTGGSYEQYF. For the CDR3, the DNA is TGCGCCAGCAGCGGGACAGGGGGTAGCTACGAGCAGTACTTC.

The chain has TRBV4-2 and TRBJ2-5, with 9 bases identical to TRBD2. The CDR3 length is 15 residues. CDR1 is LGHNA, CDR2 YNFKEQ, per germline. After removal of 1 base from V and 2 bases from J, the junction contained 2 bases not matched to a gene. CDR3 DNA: TGTGCCAGCAGCCAAGGCCTAGCGGGGCAAGAGACCCAGTACTTC. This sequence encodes CASSQGLAGQETQYF.

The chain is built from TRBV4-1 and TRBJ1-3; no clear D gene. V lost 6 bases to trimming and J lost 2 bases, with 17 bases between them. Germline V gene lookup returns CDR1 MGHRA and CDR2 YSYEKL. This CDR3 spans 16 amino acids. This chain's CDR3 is CASSYAAREAGNTIYF. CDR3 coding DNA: TGCGCCAGCAGTTACGCGGCGAGGGAAGCTGGAAACACCATATATTTT.

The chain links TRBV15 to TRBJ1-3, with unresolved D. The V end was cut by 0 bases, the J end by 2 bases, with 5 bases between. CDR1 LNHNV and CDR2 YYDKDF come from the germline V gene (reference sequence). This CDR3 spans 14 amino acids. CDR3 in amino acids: CATSREITGNTIYF. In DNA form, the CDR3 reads TGTGCCACCAGCAGAGAAATTACTGGAAACACCATATATTTT.

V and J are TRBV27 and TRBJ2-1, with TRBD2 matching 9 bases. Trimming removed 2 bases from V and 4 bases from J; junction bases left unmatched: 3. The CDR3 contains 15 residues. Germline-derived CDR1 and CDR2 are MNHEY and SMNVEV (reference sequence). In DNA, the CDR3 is TGTGCCAGCAGTTTAGGGCTAGCGGGATACAATGAGCAGTTCTTC. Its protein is CASSLGLAGYNEQFF.

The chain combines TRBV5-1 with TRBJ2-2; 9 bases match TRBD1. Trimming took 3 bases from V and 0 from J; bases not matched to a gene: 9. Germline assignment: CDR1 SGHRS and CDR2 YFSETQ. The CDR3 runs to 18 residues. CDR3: CASSYRQGDYPNTGELFF. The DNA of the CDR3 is TGCGCCAGCAGCTACCGACAGGGGGATTACCCGAACACCGGGGAGCTGTTTTTT. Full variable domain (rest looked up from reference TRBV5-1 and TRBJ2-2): KAGVTQTPRYLIKTRGQQVTLSCSPISGHRSVSWYQQTPGQGLQFLFEYFSETQRNKGNFPGRFSGRQFSNSRSEMNVSTLELGDSALYLCASSYRQGDYPNTGELFFGEGSRLTVL.

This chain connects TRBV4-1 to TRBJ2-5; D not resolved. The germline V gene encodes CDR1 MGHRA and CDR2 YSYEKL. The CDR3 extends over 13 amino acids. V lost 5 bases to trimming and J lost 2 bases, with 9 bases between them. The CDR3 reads CASSVEVQETQYF. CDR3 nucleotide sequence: TGCGCCAGCAGCGTCGAGGTTCAAGAGACCCAGTACTTC.

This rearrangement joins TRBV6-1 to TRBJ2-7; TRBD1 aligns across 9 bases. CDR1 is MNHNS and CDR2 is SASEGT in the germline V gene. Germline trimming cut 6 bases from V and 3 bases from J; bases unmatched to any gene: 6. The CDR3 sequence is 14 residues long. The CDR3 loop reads CASRRTGAVYEQYF. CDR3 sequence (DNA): TGTGCCAGCAGGAGGACAGGGGCAGTCTACGAGCAGTACTTC.

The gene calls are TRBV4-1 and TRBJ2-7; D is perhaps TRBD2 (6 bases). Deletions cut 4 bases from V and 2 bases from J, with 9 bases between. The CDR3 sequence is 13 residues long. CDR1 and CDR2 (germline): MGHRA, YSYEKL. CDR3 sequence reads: CASSPGSAYEQYF. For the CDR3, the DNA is TGCGCCAGCAGCCCCGGGAGCGCCTACGAGCAGTACTTC.

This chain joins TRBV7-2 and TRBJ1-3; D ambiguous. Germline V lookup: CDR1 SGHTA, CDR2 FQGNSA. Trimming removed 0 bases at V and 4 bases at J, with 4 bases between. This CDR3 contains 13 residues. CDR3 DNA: TGTGCCAGCAGCTTAGCGGAGGGAAACACCATATATTTT. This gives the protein CASSLAEGNTIYF.

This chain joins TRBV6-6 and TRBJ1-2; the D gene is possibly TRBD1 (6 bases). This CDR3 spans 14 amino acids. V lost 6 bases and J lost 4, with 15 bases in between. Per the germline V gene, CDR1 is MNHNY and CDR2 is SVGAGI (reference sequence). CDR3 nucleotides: TGTGCCAGCAGCTTATCCGACAGGACCTATGGCTACACCTTC. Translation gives CASSLSDRTYGYTF.

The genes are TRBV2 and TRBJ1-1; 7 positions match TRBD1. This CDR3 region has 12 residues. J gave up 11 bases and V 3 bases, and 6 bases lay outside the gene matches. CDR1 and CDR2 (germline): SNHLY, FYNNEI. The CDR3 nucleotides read TGTGCCAGCAGTGACCAGGGGGGATGGGCTTTCTTT. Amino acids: CASSDQGGWAFF. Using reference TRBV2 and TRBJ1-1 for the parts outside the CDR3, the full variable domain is EPEVTQTPSHQVTQMGQEVILRCVPISNHLYFYWYRQILGQKVEFLVSFYNNEISEKSEIFDDQFSVERPDGSNFTLKIRSTKLEDSAMYFCASSDQGGWAFFGQGTRLTVV.